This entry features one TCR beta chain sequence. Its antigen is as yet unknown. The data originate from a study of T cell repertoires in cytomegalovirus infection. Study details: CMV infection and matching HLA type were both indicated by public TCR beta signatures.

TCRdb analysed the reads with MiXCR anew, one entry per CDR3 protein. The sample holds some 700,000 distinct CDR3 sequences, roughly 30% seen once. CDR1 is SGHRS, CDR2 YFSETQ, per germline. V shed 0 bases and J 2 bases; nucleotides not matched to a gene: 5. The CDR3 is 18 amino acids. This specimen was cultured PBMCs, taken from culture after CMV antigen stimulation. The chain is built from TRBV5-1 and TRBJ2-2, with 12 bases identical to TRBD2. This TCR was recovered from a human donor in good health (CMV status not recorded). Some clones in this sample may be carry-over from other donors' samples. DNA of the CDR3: TGCGCCAGCAGCTTGGGACTAGCGGGGGCCTATAACACCGGGGAGCTGTTTTTT. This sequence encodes CASSLGLAGAYNTGELFF.